A selection of T cell receptor beta chains follows, all from one sample in a study of Graves' ophthalmopathy and Graves' hyperthyroidism. TCRdb independently ran MiXCR on the multiplex PCR reads; one entry per CDR3 protein. This sample carries roughly 600,000 distinct CDR3 sequences, less than 45% of them seen once, and the ten largest clones take roughly 4%. Material for sequencing was peripheral blood or thyroid tissue (not recorded which). The receptors shown here come from an adult man with Graves' hyperthyroidism. The CDR3 runs from the conserved cysteine through the conserved F or W. D genes are given only for firm matches. Rows give clone size only sometimes, using once, few, many, or a class for an expanded clone.

clone_size: once; j_call: TRBJ1-2; d_call: .; v_call: TRBV5-1; cdr3_nt: TGCGCCAGCAGCTTGGGGGATGGGAGCTACACCTTC; cdr3_aa: CASSLGDGSYTF
clone_size: many; j_call: TRBJ1-1; d_call: .; v_call: TRBV2; cdr3_nt: TGTGCCAGCAGTGAAGCACGCCAGCACACTGAAGCTTTCTTT; cdr3_aa: CASSEARQHTEAFF
clone_size: .; j_call: TRBJ1-2; d_call: .; v_call: TRBV9; cdr3_nt: TGTGCCAGCAGCGTAGCCACGCAGGGCTACACCTTC; cdr3_aa: CASSVATQGYTF
clone_size: many; j_call: TRBJ2-5; d_call: .; v_call: TRBV29-1; cdr3_nt: TGCAGCGTTGAAGATCGTTTAGGGGAGACCCAGTACTTC; cdr3_aa: CSVEDRLGETQYF
clone_size: few; j_call: TRBJ1-5; d_call: TRBD1; v_call: TRBV18; cdr3_nt: TGTGCCAGCTCTCGGGACAGGGCTCAGCCCCAGCATTTT; cdr3_aa: CASSRDRAQPQHF
clone_size: many; j_call: TRBJ1-1; d_call: .; v_call: TRBV5-1; cdr3_nt: TGCGCCAGCAGCATTTGGGATCCGAACACTGAAGCTTTCTTT; cdr3_aa: CASSIWDPNTEAFF
clone_size: .; j_call: TRBJ2-6; d_call: TRBD1; v_call: TRBV7-9; cdr3_nt: TGTGCCAGTCAGGGGGCACGTGGGGCCAACGTCCTGACTTTC; cdr3_aa: CASQGARGANVLTF
clone_size: few; j_call: TRBJ2-1; d_call: TRBD1; v_call: TRBV7-6; cdr3_nt: TGTGCTAACAGCTCCGGGACAGGGGGCGGTGAGCAGTTCTTC; cdr3_aa: CANSSGTGGGEQFF
clone_size: .; j_call: TRBJ2-7; d_call: .; v_call: TRBV5-4; cdr3_nt: TGTGCCAGCAGCCAAATCGGCAGGGAATACGAGCAGTACTTC; cdr3_aa: CASSQIGREYEQYF
clone_size: many; j_call: TRBJ2-7; d_call: TRBD2; v_call: TRBV20-1; cdr3_nt: TGCAGTGCTAGAGATCTCGGGCTAGCGGGGGTTCCCTCCTACGAGCAGTACTTC; cdr3_aa: CSARDLGLAGVPSYEQYF
clone_size: .; j_call: TRBJ2-2; d_call: .; v_call: TRBV12-3/TRBV12-4; cdr3_nt: TGTGCCAGCAGTTTTTGGAACACCGGGGAGCTGTTTTTT; cdr3_aa: CASSFWNTGELFF
clone_size: many; j_call: TRBJ2-5; d_call: .; v_call: TRBV2; cdr3_nt: TGTGCCAGCAGAGGCAGCGGCGAGACCCAGTACTTC; cdr3_aa: CASRGSGETQYF
clone_size: many; j_call: TRBJ1-4; d_call: .; v_call: TRBV7-9; cdr3_nt: TGTGCCAGCAGATTACAGGGAGTCGGAGAGGAAAAACTGTTTTTT; cdr3_aa: CASRLQGVGEEKLFF
clone_size: .; j_call: TRBJ1-6; d_call: TRBD1; v_call: TRBV12-3/TRBV12-4; cdr3_nt: TGTGCCAGCAGACGACAGGGGGACTACTATAATTCACCCCTCCACTTT; cdr3_aa: CASRRQGDYYNSPLHF
clone_size: .; j_call: TRBJ2-6; d_call: .; v_call: TRBV7-4; cdr3_nt: TGTGCCAGCAGCAGGGGGACTCAGGGTAACGTCCTGACTTTC; cdr3_aa: CASSRGTQGNVLTF
clone_size: many; j_call: TRBJ1-1; d_call: .; v_call: TRBV5-5; cdr3_nt: TGTGCCACCAGCTCCTATGGGAGGACTGAAGCTTTCTTT; cdr3_aa: CATSSYGRTEAFF
clone_size: many; j_call: TRBJ2-5; d_call: TRBD2; v_call: TRBV5-8; cdr3_nt: TGTGCCAGCAGCTTGTTGTTTCGGGGGGGGCCTGAGACCCAGTACTTC; cdr3_aa: CASSLLFRGGPETQYF
clone_size: .; j_call: TRBJ2-5; d_call: .; v_call: TRBV12-3/TRBV12-4; cdr3_nt: TGTGCCAGCAGCCAGGGAAGTACAGGGAATGGGGAGACCCAGTACTTC; cdr3_aa: CASSQGSTGNGETQYF
clone_size: many; j_call: TRBJ1-2; d_call: TRBD1; v_call: TRBV12-3/TRBV12-4; cdr3_nt: TGTGCCAGCAGTTTAAGGGGGCGTTATGACGGCTACACCTTC; cdr3_aa: CASSLRGRYDGYTF
clone_size: few; j_call: TRBJ1-5; d_call: .; v_call: TRBV7-8; cdr3_nt: TGTGCCAGCAGCTTAGGGGGCAGGCAGCCCCAGCATTTT; cdr3_aa: CASSLGGRQPQHF
clone_size: many; j_call: TRBJ2-7; d_call: TRBD1; v_call: TRBV29-1; cdr3_nt: TGCAGCATCGGACAGGGGGCAAGCGAGCAGTACTTC; cdr3_aa: CSIGQGASEQYF
clone_size: few; j_call: TRBJ1-2; d_call: TRBD1; v_call: TRBV9; cdr3_nt: TGTGCCAGCAGCGCCCGGGACAGTGGCTACACCTTC; cdr3_aa: CASSARDSGYTF
clone_size: few; j_call: TRBJ1-4; d_call: TRBD1; v_call: TRBV29-1; cdr3_nt: TGCAGCGCCCACAGGGGGCATGAAAAACTGTTTTTT; cdr3_aa: CSAHRGHEKLFF
clone_size: .; j_call: TRBJ1-2; d_call: .; v_call: TRBV5-1; cdr3_nt: TGCGCCAGCAGTATGTCGGGGGGCAGAGGAGCTAACTATGGCTACACCTTC; cdr3_aa: CASSMSGGRGANYGYTF
clone_size: .; j_call: TRBJ2-2; d_call: .; v_call: TRBV25-1; cdr3_nt: TGTGCCAGCAGTTTTGGTAGGGTCGGCACCGGGGAGCTGTTTTTT; cdr3_aa: CASSFGRVGTGELFF
clone_size: .; j_call: TRBJ2-7; d_call: TRBD2; v_call: TRBV7-6; cdr3_nt: TGTGCCAGCAGCTTAGAGGGCGGGGGTAACTCCTACGAGCAGTACTTC; cdr3_aa: CASSLEGGGNSYEQYF
clone_size: .; j_call: TRBJ2-1; d_call: TRBD2; v_call: TRBV7-2; cdr3_nt: TGTGCCAGCAGCTTAGGACTAGCGGGGGTAAGTGAGCAGTTCTTC; cdr3_aa: CASSLGLAGVSEQFF
clone_size: .; j_call: TRBJ2-2; d_call: TRBD1; v_call: TRBV20-1; cdr3_nt: TGCAGTGCACCAGGACAGGGTTGGGGGCCCGGGGAGCTGTTTTTT; cdr3_aa: CSAPGQGWGPGELFF
clone_size: .; j_call: TRBJ2-7; d_call: .; v_call: TRBV12-3/TRBV12-4; cdr3_nt: TGTGCCAGCAGTTCCCGGGACCACTCCTACGAGCAGTACTTC; cdr3_aa: CASSSRDHSYEQYF
clone_size: many; j_call: TRBJ1-2; d_call: TRBD1; v_call: TRBV5-5; cdr3_nt: TGTGCCAGCAGCTCCGGGACAGTTGCTAACTATGGCTACACCTTC; cdr3_aa: CASSSGTVANYGYTF
clone_size: many; j_call: TRBJ1-4; d_call: .; v_call: TRBV29-1; cdr3_nt: TGCAGCGTTGAAGATGTGAGGTGGGGGCGGGAAAAACTGTTTTTT; cdr3_aa: CSVEDVRWGREKLFF
clone_size: many; j_call: TRBJ2-7; d_call: TRBD2; v_call: TRBV6-1; cdr3_nt: TGTGCCAGCAGAGAAGGACTAGCGGCTAGAGAGCAGTACTTC; cdr3_aa: CASREGLAAREQYF
clone_size: many; j_call: TRBJ2-2; d_call: .; v_call: TRBV25-1; cdr3_nt: TGTGCCAGCAGGGATAGATCCACCGGGGAGCTGTTTTTT; cdr3_aa: CASRDRSTGELFF
clone_size: .; j_call: TRBJ2-7; d_call: TRBD1; v_call: TRBV7-2; cdr3_nt: TGTGCCAGCAGCCTAGGTGGCGGGACAGGGGGCGAGCAGTACTTC; cdr3_aa: CASSLGGGTGGEQYF
clone_size: many; j_call: TRBJ2-5; d_call: TRBD2; v_call: TRBV9; cdr3_nt: TGTGCCAGCAGCGTAGGGACTAGCGGGAGGGCATGGGTCCAAGAGACCCAGTACTTC; cdr3_aa: CASSVGTSGRAWVQETQYF
clone_size: .; j_call: TRBJ2-2; d_call: .; v_call: TRBV6-6; cdr3_nt: TGTGCCAGCAGTGTTCTTAGCACGAACACCGGGGAGCTGTTTTTT; cdr3_aa: CASSVLSTNTGELFF
clone_size: .; j_call: TRBJ2-2; d_call: TRBD2; v_call: TRBV4-1; cdr3_nt: TGCGCCAGCAGCCAAGAGGGACTAGCGGAGAACACCGGGGAGCTGTTTTTT; cdr3_aa: CASSQEGLAENTGELFF
clone_size: many; j_call: TRBJ2-7; d_call: TRBD1; v_call: TRBV9; cdr3_nt: TGTGCCAGCAGTAAGTCAAACCAGGGGGCGAACGAGCAGTACTTC; cdr3_aa: CASSKSNQGANEQYF